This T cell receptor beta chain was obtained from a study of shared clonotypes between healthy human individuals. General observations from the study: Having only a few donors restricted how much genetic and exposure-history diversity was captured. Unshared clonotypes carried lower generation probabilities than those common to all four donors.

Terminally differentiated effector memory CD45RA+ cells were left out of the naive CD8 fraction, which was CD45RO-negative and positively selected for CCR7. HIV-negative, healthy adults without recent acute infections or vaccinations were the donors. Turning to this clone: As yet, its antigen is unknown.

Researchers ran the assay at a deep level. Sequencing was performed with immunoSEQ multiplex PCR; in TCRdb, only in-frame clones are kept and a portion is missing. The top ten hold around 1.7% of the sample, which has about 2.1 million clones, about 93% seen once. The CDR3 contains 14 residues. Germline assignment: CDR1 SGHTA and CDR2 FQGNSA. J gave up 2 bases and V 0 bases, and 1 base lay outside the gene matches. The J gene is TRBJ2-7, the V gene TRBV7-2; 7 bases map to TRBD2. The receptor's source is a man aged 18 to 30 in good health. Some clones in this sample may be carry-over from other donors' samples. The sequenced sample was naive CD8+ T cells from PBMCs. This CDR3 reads CASSLAAGAYEQYF. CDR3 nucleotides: TGTGCCAGCAGCTTAGCGGCGGGGGCCTACGAGCAGTACTTC.